This paragraph reports one T cell receptor beta chain. The data were obtained in a study of cytomegalovirus exposure and HLA in healthy donors. V dropped 11 bases and J dropped 3 bases, with 17 bases sitting between them. Germline CDR1 is LNHDA and CDR2 is SQIVND (reference sequence). The CDR3 length is 14 residues. The PCR contained 60 Vbeta and 13 Jbeta primers. Method: immunoSEQ multiplex PCR; TCRdb's copy keeps in-frame clones and lacks some. The table lists approximately 30,000 clones. The sample comprised PBMCs. This rearrangement joins TRBV19 to TRBJ2-1; D perhaps matches TRBD2 (6 bases). This TCR was sampled from a woman in her thirties or forties in good health and CMV-seropositive. Here the CDR3 reads CAGSYRENYNEQFF. DNA of the CDR3: TGTGCCGGCTCATATCGGGAGAACTACAATGAGCAGTTCTTC.